A single sample is the source of the 7 T cell receptor beta chains below, sequenced in a study of cytomegalovirus exposure and HLA in healthy donors. The data were produced by immunoSEQ multiplex PCR, yet TCRdb's version contains in-frame clones alone and is incomplete. The sample includes 75,000 to 90,000 clones, approximately 95% of them seen just once. The sample was PBMCs. These receptor sequences come from a woman under 30 in good health and CMV-seronegative.

This clone has a single count. The gene calls are TRBV6-5 and TRBJ1-1; the D gene is possibly TRBD1 (6 bases). The ends were cut back, 2 bases at V and 8 bases at J, with 21 bases in the middle. There are 16 residues in the CDR3. CDR1 and CDR2 from the germline V gene are MNHEY and SVGAGI. CDR3 in DNA: TGTGCCAGCAGTTACGGCATAGGGGGGGGGCCCGCAGAAGCTTTCTTT. Encoded protein: CASSYGIGGGPAEAFF.

The CDR3 DNA sequence: TGTGCCTGGAGTGAGCCGGCTAGCGGGACCCCCCCTTACGAGCAGTACTTC. This translates into CAWSEPASGTPPYEQYF. The rearrangement joins TRBV30 to TRBJ2-7; TRBD2 matches 9 bases. This CDR3 has 17 residues. Germline V lookup: CDR1 GTSNPN, CDR2 SVGIG (reference sequence). J gave up 4 bases and V 1 base, and 14 bases lay outside the gene matches. The entire variable domain, with the rest obtained from reference TRBV30 and TRBJ2-7, is as follows: SQTIHQWPATLVQPVGSPLSLECTVEGTSNPNLYWYRQAAGRGLQLLFYSVGIGQISSEVPQNLSASRPQDRQFILSSKKLLLSDSGFYLCAWSEPASGTPPYEQYFGPGTRLTVT.

The V gene is TRBV5-1, the J gene TRBJ2-1; D is possibly TRBD1 (5 bases). Trimming shortened V by 1 base and J by 0 bases, and 11 bases separated the two germline ends. The CDR3 sequence is 16 residues long. The V gene's germline CDR1 is SGHRS and CDR2 YFSETQ. CDR3 nucleotide sequence: TGCGCCAGCAGCTTGTCTGGGGCGAGCTCCTACAATGAGCAGTTCTTC. Translated: CASSLSGASSYNEQFF.

This chain uses TRBV9 with TRBJ2-2, with TRBD1 matching over 7 bases. CDR3 length: 15 residues. CDR1 is SGDLS and CDR2 is YYNGEE in the germline V gene. With 4 bases clipped from V and 1 base from J, the junction kept 4 bases outside the gene matches. CDR3 amino acids: CASSPRQGNTGELFF. The DNA of the CDR3 is TGTGCCAGCAGCCCCCGACAGGGGAACACCGGGGAGCTGTTTTTT.

This sequence joins TRBV12-5 and TRBJ2-2; D is ambiguous. The germline V gene has CDR1 LGHNT and CDR2 FRNRAP. The length of the CDR3 is 12 residues. V was shortened by 2 bases and J by 6 bases, with 4 bases between the two germline ends. CDR3 loop: CASGLYAGELFF. In DNA form, the CDR3 reads TGTGCTAGTGGTTTGTATGCCGGGGAGCTGTTTTTT.

This chain links TRBV5-1 with TRBJ1-2; 8 nucleotides agree with TRBD1. CDR1 and CDR2 (germline): SGHRS, YFSETQ. Germline trimming cut 3 bases from V and 8 bases from J; bases unmatched to any gene: 6. This CDR3 region has 13 residues. CDR3 loop: CASSSGQGRGYTF. CDR3 nucleotides: TGCGCCAGCAGCTCAGGACAGGGAAGGGGCTACACCTTC.

This rearrangement joins TRBV14 to TRBJ1-4; unclear D gene. This CDR3 region has 16 residues. Germline-derived CDR1 and CDR2 are SGHDN and FVKESK. Trimming took 1 base from V and 0 from J, leaving 9 bases between them. The CDR3 sequence: CASSQVTGATNEKLFF. The DNA for the CDR3 is TGTGCCAGCAGCCAAGTTACCGGAGCAACTAATGAAAAACTGTTTTTT.